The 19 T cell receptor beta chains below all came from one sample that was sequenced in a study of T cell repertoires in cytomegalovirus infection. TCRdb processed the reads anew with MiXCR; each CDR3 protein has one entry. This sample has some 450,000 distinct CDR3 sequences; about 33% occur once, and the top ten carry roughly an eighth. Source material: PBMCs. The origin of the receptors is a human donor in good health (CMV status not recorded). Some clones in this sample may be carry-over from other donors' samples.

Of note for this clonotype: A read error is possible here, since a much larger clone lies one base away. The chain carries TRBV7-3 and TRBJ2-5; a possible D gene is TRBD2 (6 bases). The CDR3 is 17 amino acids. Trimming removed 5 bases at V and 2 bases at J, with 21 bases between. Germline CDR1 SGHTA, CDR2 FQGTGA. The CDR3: CASSHREPESGQETQYF. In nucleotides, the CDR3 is TGTGCCAGCAGCCACCGGGAGCCAGAGAGTGGGCAAGAGACCCAGTACTTC.

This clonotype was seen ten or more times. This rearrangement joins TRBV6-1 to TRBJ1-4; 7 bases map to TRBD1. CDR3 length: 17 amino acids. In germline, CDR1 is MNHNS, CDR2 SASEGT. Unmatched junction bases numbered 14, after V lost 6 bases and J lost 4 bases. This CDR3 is CASRGEAGTDLNEKLFF. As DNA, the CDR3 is TGTGCCAGCAGGGGAGAGGCTGGGACAGACCTTAATGAAAAACTGTTTTTT.

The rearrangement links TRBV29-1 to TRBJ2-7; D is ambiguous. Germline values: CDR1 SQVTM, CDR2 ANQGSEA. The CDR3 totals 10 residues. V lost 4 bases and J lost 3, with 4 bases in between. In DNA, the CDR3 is TGCAGCGTTGTCGGCTACGAGCAGTACTTC. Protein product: CSVVGYEQYF.

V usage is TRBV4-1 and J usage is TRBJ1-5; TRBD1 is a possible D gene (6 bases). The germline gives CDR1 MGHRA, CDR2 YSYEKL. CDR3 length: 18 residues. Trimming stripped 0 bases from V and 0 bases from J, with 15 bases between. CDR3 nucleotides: TGCGCCAGCAGCCAAGAGGACCCGGACAGTTATAGCAATCAGCCCCAGCATTTT. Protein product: CASSQEDPDSYSNQPQHF.

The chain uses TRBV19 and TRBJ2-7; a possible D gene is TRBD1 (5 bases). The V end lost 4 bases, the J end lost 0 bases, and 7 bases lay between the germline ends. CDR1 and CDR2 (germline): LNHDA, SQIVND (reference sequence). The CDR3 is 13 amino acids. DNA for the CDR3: TGTGCCAGTAGTAACAGGATCTCCTACGAGCAGTACTTC. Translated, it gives CASSNRISYEQYF.

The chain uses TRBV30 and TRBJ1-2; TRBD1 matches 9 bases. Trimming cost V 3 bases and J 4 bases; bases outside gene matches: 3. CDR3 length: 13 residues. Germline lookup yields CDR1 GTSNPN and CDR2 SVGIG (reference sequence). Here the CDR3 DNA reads TGTGCCTGGAGAACAGGGGGCACCTATGGCTACACCTTC. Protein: CAWRTGGTYGYTF.

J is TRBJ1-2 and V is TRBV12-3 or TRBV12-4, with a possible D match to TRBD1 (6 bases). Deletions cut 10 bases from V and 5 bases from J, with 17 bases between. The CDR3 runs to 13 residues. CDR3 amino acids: CATRTDRPYGYTF. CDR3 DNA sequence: TGTGCCACCCGGACGGACAGACCTTATGGCTACACCTTC.

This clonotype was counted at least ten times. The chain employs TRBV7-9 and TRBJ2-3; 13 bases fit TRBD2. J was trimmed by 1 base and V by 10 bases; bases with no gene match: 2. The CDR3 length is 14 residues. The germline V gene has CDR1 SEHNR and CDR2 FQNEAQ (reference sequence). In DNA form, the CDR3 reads TGTGCCACCGGGACTAGCGGGGGCACAGATACGCAGTATTTT. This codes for CATGTSGGTDTQYF.

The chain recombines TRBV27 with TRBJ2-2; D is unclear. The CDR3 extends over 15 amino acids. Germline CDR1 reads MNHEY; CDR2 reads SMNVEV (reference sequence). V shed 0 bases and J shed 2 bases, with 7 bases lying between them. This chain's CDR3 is CASSLSATNTGELFF. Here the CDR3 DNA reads TGTGCCAGCAGTTTATCAGCCACTAACACCGGGGAGCTGTTTTTT.

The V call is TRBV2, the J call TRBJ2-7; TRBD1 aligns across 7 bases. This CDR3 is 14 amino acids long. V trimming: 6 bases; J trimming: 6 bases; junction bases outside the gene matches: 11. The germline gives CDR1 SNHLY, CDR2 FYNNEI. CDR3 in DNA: TGTGCCAGCAGATTCCGGGACAGACTAAGCGAGCAGTACTTC. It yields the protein CASRFRDRLSEQYF.

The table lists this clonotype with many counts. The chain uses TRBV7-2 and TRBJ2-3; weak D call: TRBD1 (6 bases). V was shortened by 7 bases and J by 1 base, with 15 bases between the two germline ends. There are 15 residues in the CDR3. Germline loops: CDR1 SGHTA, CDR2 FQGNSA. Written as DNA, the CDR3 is TGTGCCAGCACCTCTCAGGGGCGGGGCACAGATACGCAGTATTTT. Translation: CASTSQGRGTDTQYF.

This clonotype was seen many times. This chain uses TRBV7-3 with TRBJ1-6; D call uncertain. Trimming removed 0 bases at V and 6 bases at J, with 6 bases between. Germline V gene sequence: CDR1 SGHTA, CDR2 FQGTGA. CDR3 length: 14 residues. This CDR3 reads CASSLTRSNSPLHF. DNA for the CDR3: TGTGCCAGCAGCTTAACCAGATCTAATTCACCCCTCCACTTT.

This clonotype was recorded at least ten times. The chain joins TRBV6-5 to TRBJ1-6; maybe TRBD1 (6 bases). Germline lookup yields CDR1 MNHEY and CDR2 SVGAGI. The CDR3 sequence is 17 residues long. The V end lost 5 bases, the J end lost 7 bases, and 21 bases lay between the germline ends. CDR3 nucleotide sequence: TGTGCCAGCAGTAAAGATCAATGGGGGGCGTCCAATTCACCCCTCCACTTT. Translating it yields CASSKDQWGASNSPLHF.

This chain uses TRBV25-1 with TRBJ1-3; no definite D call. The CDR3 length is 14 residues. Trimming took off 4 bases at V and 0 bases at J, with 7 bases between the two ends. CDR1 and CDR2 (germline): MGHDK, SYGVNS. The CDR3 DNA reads TGTGCCAGCAGTGTTGTGGGCTCTGGAAACACCATATATTTT. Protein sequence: CASSVVGSGNTIYF.

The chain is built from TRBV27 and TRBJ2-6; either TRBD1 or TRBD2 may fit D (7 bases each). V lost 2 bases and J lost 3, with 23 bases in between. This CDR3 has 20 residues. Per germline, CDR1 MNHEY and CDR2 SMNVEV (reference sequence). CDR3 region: CASSLAPTGRVSLGANVLTF. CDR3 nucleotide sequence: TGTGCCAGCAGTTTAGCCCCGACAGGGAGGGTTAGCCTTGGGGCCAACGTCCTGACTTTC.

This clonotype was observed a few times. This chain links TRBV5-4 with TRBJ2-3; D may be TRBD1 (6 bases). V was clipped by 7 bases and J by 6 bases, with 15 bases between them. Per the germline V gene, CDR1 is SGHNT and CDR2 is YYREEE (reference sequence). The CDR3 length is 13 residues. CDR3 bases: TGTGCCAGCGGGAACAGGGTTGAGGATACGCAGTATTTT. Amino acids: CASGNRVEDTQYF.

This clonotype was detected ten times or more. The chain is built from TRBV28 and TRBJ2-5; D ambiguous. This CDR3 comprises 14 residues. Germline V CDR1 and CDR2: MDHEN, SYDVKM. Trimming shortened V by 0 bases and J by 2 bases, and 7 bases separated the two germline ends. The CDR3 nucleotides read TGTGCCAGCAGTTTATGGGCCGCTCAAGAGACCCAGTACTTC. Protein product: CASSLWAAQETQYF.

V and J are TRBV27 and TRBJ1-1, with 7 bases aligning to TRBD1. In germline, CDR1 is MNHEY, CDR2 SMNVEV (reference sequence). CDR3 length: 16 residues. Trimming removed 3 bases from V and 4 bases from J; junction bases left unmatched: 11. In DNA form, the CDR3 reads TGTGCCAGCAGTTTGGGAGGACAGGTTGGGGGCACTGAAGCTTTCTTT. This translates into CASSLGGQVGGTEAFF.

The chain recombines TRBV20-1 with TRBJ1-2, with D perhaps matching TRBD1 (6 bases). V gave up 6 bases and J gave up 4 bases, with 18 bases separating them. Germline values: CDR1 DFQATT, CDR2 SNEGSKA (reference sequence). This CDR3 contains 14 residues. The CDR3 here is CSATPSGTSYGYTF. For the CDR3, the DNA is TGCAGTGCCACACCCTCCGGGACAAGCTATGGCTACACCTTC.